This T cell receptor beta chain was captured by sequencing in a study of identical twins (dated by TCRdb to 2016 to 2017). In terms of the full investigation: TCR alpha and beta repertoires from monozygotic twins, unrelated adults of various ages and cord blood were deep-sequenced to test whether fetal clonotypes persist. To rule out contamination, the twin experiments were replicated at different times with different library preparation protocols.

The library was prepared using 5' RACE. The sequencing machine was an Illumina HiSeq 2000. A universal primer binding site was added through template switching, and the final cDNA carried a unique molecular identifier so that TCR cDNA molecules could be counted accurately. Specific primers in the conserved constant-segment region were used to synthesize first-strand cDNA for TCR alpha and beta chains. To control for contamination, each cDNA library was double barcoded with a SMART-Mk sample barcode plus Illumina barcodes. TruSeq adapter sequences, together with Illumina sample barcodes, were added in two successive PCR steps. The Illumina HiSeq platform was used with custom primers to sequence TCR alpha and beta cDNA libraries. Per the original workflow: Raw reads were processed with MiGEC to extract unique molecular identifiers, and MiXCR was used to determine CDR3 positions. Recombination models were inferred per individual with the repgenHMM and IGoR tools using an EM algorithm. The tcR package in R was used for shared clonotype analysis, with sharing normalized by the product of cloneset sizes. To study raw recombination free of thymic and clonal selection effects, out-of-frame nonproductive sequences were analyzed. TCRdb itself trimmed the public reads at Q25 with fastp, ran MiXCR and retained productive beta chains. Merged by CDR3 protein, the rows form single entries marked with the most common genes and DNA. None of the V and J calls come from the authors' own analysis; TCRdb made them. The sample includes roughly 690,000 distinct CDR3 sequences, with around 21% observed a single time. 4.3% of the sample lies in the top ten.

As to this clonotype: Its antigen target is currently unknown. Within one base of it there is no much larger clone, and no base qualities were kept.

All donors were healthy Caucasians. Three pairs of female monozygotic twins, all aged roughly 18 to 30 years, were included in the twin cohort. The RNA used for TCR libraries was isolated from peripheral blood mononuclear cells. Overall results and qualifications from the work: Abundant cord blood beta clonotypes carried fewer insertions; young adult naive repertoires showed a weaker similar trend, while memory repertoires showed none. In monozygotic twins, recombination models systematically underestimated out-of-frame TCR alpha sharing, but the models matched the sharing seen between unrelated individuals. Compared with coincidental sharing between unrelated individuals, an excess of low generation-probability sequences was observed among out-of-frame TCR alpha sequences shared between twins. Because the same donors could not be followed over many years, conclusions were based on cross-sectional statistical analysis. Excess twin sharing in beta out-of-frame sequences was weaker because fewer shared sequences lowered the signal-to-noise ratio. Invariant T cells such as MAIT and iNKT could partly confound zero-insertion analyses, although diverse VJ usage argued against such confounding for most clonotypes.

The CDR3 runs 15 residues from the cysteine to the phenylalanine. Only CDR3 DNA is held: 45 bases, read in frame from base 1. The germline V end is reduced by 4 bases and the J end by 4 bases; junction bases left unmatched: 7. CDR1 and CDR2 are drawn from the germline V gene: MNHNS, SASEGT. The same data also went into a second study, on T cells expressing NK-cell markers. In that second paper, the authors write: In sorted CD3+CD56+NKG2C+, CD3+CD56+NKG2C- and CD3+CD56-NKG2C+ T-cell subsets from several donors, TCR beta-chain repertoires were profiled. Seven of the eight sequenced donors were HCMV-seropositive and one was HCMV-seronegative. In several experiments an anti-gammadeltaTCR antibody was added to restrict sorting to alphabetaTCR-expressing T cells. In several donors, the dominant CD3+CD56+NKG2C+ clonotypes were found to rank among the top 10 CD8+ clonotypes and to make up about 1.0-8% of CD8+ T cells. Those dominant clonotypes were again the most abundant among CD3+CD56-NKG2C+ cells in several donors, at about 25-65%. Whether the expanded NKG2C-expressing T cell clones were specific for HCMV antigens was left unclear. All eight donors whose samples were sequenced were randomly selected healthy volunteers, three of them men and five women. A commercial ELISA kit detecting HCMV-specific IgG in serum was used to determine HCMV serostatus. For a handful of donors, bulk peripheral blood T-cell repertoires were additionally sequenced from unsorted PBMC. MIGEC was used to demultiplex reads and group reads by UMI, and MiTCR was used to assemble and quantify clonotypes. Only TCR cDNA sequences supported by at least two reads were kept to exclude erroneous sequences. The tcR package was used for downstream repertoire analysis, with clonotypes matched between fractions based on CDR3 nucleotide sequence plus V segment. VDJmatch was used to annotate antigen specificity against VDJdb, with one amino acid substitution in CDR3 permitted.

The TCR sequence derives from a woman aged 18-29 years in good health. Sequenced sample: PBMCs. The V and J segments used are TRBV6-1 and TRBJ1-2; 9 of the junction bases match TRBD1. This receptor has the CDR3 CASSGKQGALYGYTF. In nucleotide form, the sequence is TGTGCCAGCAGTGGCAAACAGGGGGCCCTCTATGGCTACACCTTC.